This TCR beta chain was observed in a study of blood T cell repertoires in COVID-19. The wider study: From the United States, Italy and Spain came samples of acute and convalescent COVID-19.

Some clones are missing from TCRdb's copy, which holds only in-frame ones; the method was immunoSEQ multiplex PCR. The data show under 200,000 clones, about 85% seen once. Individuals aged roughly 18 to 95 years were recruited from about two dozen US areas. Cohort assignment relied on participant-reported clinical history. This TCR was recovered from a woman between 35 and 50 years old in a cohort exposed to, infected with or recovered from COVID-19 (not recorded which). The sample consisted of PBMCs or T cells enriched from blood (not recorded which).

The CDR3 coding sequence is TGTGCCACCAGTGATCACAGGGAAGCTTTCTTT. This encodes CATSDHREAFF. The J gene is TRBJ1-1, the V gene TRBV24-1, with D tentatively TRBD1 (5 bases). The length of the CDR3 is 11 residues. CDR1 KGHDR and CDR2 SFDVKD come from the germline V gene. Trimming took 3 bases from V and 8 from J, leaving 6 bases between them.